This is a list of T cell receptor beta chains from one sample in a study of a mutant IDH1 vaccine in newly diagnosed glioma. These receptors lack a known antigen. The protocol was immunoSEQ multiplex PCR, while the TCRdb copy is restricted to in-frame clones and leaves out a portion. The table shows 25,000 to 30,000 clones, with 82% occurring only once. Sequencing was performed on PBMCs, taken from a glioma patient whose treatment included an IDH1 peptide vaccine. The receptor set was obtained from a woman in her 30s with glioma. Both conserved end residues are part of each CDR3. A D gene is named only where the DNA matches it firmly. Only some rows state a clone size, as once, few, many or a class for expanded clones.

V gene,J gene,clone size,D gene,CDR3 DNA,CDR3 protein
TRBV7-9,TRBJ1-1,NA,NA,TGTGCCAGCAGCCCCCGGGACAACGTAGGAGCTTTCTTT,CASSPRDNVGAFF
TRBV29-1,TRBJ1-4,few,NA,TGCAGCGTTTCTAACAACTGGGGGGAAAAACTGTTTTTT,CSVSNNWGEKLFF
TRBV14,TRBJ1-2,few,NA,TGTGCCAGCAGCCAAGATTCTGCAGCCAGGGATGGCTACACCTTC,CASSQDSAARDGYTF
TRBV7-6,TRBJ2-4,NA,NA,TGTGCCAGCAGCTTAGGGCAGGGGGGAACCAAAAACATTCAGTACTTC,CASSLGQGGTKNIQYF
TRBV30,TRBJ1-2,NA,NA,TGTGCCTGGGGGGCCTCCCCCCTATATGGCTACACCTTC,CAWGASPLYGYTF
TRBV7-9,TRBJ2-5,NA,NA,TGTGCTGGGGGGCGCCGAGAGACCCAGTACTTC,CAGGRRETQYF
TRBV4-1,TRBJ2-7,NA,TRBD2,TGCGCCAGCAGCCTAGCGGGGGGGGTCACCTACGAGCAGTACTTC,CASSLAGGVTYEQYF
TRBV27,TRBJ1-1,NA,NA,TGTGCCAGCAGTTTAAGAGGAGAAGCTTTCTTT,CASSLRGEAFF
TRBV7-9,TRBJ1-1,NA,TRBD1,TGTGCCAGCAGCTTAAGGGGGCAGCAGAACACTGAAGCTTTCTTT,CASSLRGQQNTEAFF
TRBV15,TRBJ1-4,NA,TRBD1,TGTGCCACCAGCAGAGGGGGACAGGGTGGATTACTGTTTTTT,CATSRGGQGGLLFF
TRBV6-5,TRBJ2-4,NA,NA,TGTGCCTCCAGGGTTGATTATGCCAAAAACATTCAGTACTTC,CASRVDYAKNIQYF
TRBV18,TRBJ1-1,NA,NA,TGTGCCAGCTCACCCGGGAGGGACACTGAAGCTTTCTTT,CASSPGRDTEAFF
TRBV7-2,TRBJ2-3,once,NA,TGTGCCAGCGCGTTTGGGGGAACAGATACGCAGTATTTT,CASAFGGTDTQYF
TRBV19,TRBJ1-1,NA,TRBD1,TGTGCCAGTAGTACTTCGCAGGGGGCGCGGGCAGAAGCTTTCTTT,CASSTSQGARAEAFF
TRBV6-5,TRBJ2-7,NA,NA,TGTGCCAGCAGTTACTCGGTAAACCGATCACCCTACGAGCAGTACTTC,CASSYSVNRSPYEQYF
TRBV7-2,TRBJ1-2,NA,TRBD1,TGTGCCAGCAGCGCGGGACAGGGGAATGGCTACACCTTC,CASSAGQGNGYTF
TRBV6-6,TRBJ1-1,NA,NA,TGTGCCAGCCATGTGGGGGCCCCCATGAACACTGAAGCTTTCTTT,CASHVGAPMNTEAFF
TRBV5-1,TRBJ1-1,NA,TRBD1,TGCGCCAGCAGCCCTAGGGACAGGCTTCTTAAGGAAGCTTTCTTT,CASSPRDRLLKEAFF
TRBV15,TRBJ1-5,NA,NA,TGTGCCACCAGCAGAGATGGGCAGACATATAGCAATCAGCCCCAGCATTTT,CATSRDGQTYSNQPQHF
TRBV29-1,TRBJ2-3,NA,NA,TGCAGCGTTGGAGGGGACACAGATACGCAGTATTTT,CSVGGDTDTQYF
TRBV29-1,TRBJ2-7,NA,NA,TGCAGCGTTGAAGATTACGGGGGCCCGAGCTCCTACGAGCAGTACTTC,CSVEDYGGPSSYEQYF
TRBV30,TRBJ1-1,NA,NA,TGTGCCTGGAGTCCTGCTAATGAAGCTTTCTTT,CAWSPANEAFF
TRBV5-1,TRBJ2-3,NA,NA,TGCGCCAGCAGCTTGAGGACCCCCGATACGCAGTATTTT,CASSLRTPDTQYF
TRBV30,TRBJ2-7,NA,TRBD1,TGTGCCTGGAGTGTGACAGGGGGCAACGGGGAGCAGTACTTC,CAWSVTGGNGEQYF
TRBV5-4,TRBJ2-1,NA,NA,TGTGCCAGCAGCGGCCGGTGGAATGAGCAGTTCTTC,CASSGRWNEQFF
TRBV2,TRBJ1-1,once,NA,TGTGCCACCCAGATGGGGGCGAGGACTGAAGCTTTCTTT,CATQMGARTEAFF
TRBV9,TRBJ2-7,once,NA,TGTGCCAGCAGCGTAGAAGGACAGTTCTTCTCCTACGAGCAGTACTTC,CASSVEGQFFSYEQYF
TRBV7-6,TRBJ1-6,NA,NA,TGTGCCAGCAGCTCCGACCAGTCCCTCCACTTT,CASSSDQSLHF
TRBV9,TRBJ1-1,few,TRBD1,TGTGCCAGCAGCGCACAACGGACAGGGAATACTGAAGCTTTCTTT,CASSAQRTGNTEAFF
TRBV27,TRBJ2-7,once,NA,TGTGCCAGCAGTTGGCGGGGAGTGAGAGACGAGCAGTACTTC,CASSWRGVRDEQYF
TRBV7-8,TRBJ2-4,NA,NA,TGTGCCAGCACCGGGCAGTACGAAAACATTCAGTACTTC,CASTGQYENIQYF
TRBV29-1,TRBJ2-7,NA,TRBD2,TGCAGCGTTCTCACTGGACTAGCGGTTTCCTACGAGCAGTACTTC,CSVLTGLAVSYEQYF
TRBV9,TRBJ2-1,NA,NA,TGTGCCAGCAGCCCTCGTGGGGGAAGCTCCTACAATGAGCAGTTCTTC,CASSPRGGSSYNEQFF
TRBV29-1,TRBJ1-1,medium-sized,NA,TGCAGCGTTGGATCGAGGCTCATGAACACTGAAGCTTTCTTT,CSVGSRLMNTEAFF
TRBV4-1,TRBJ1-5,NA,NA,TGCGCCAGCAGCCGCGTACACTGGGGCGGTAGCAATCAGCCCCAGCATTTT,CASSRVHWGGSNQPQHF
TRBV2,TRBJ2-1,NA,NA,TGTGCCAGCAGTATCCTAAATGAGCAGTTCTTC,CASSILNEQFF
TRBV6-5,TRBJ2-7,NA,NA,TGTGCCAGCAGTAGGGGTAGCCCCTACGAGCAGTACTTC,CASSRGSPYEQYF
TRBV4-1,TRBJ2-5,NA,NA,TGCGCCAGCAGCCAGACCCTCTGGGGGGTTGAGACCCAGTACTTC,CASSQTLWGVETQYF
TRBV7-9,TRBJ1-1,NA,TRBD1,TGTGCCAGCAGCGACAGGGTGGTCACTGAAGCTTTCTTT,CASSDRVVTEAFF
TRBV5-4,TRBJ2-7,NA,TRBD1,TGTGCCAGCAGCCACCGACAGGGTTCTCACTACGAGCAGTACTTC,CASSHRQGSHYEQYF
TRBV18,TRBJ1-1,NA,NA,TGTGCCAGCTCACCACCTTCTCTGTACCAAGCTTTCTTT,CASSPPSLYQAFF
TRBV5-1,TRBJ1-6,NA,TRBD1,TGCGCCAGCAGCTTGGGAGGGGGCCGGGATTCACCCCTCCACTTT,CASSLGGGRDSPLHF
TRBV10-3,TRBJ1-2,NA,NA,TGTGCCATCACTGCCAGGGAGAACTATGGCTACACCTTC,CAITARENYGYTF
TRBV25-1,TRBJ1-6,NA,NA,TGTGCCAGCACCACCGGGAATTATTCACCCCTCCACTTT,CASTTGNYSPLHF
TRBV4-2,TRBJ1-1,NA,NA,TGTGCCAGCAGCGCCCAACAGGGAAGTACTGAAGCTTTCTTT,CASSAQQGSTEAFF
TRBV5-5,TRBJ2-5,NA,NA,TGTGCCAGCATCCGACAGGTCCAAGAGACCCAGTACTTC,CASIRQVQETQYF
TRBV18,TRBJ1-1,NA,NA,TGTGCCAGCTCACCCACCCCCCTGTATACAGGGTTGAACACTGAAGCTTTCTTT,CASSPTPLYTGLNTEAFF
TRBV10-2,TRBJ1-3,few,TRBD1,TGCGCCAGCAGTGAGGGGGACAGAGCCTCTGGAAACACCATATATTTT,CASSEGDRASGNTIYF
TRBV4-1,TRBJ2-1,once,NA,TGCGCCAGCAGCCAGGAGGCAGCCACCGGCTACAATGAGCAGTTCTTC,CASSQEAATGYNEQFF
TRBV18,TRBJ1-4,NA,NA,TGTGCCAGCTCACCGGAGGAGGAGGAACTGTTTTTT,CASSPEEEELFF
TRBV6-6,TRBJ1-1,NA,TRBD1,TGTGCCAGCAGCTGGAGGACAGGGTCGAACGCTGAAGCTTTCTTT,CASSWRTGSNAEAFF
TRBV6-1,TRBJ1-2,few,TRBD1,TGTGCCAGCTCCGGACAGGTGACCTATGGCTACACCTTC,CASSGQVTYGYTF
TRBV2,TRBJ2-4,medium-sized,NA,TGTGCCAGCAGCCTCGATACGGTGGAAAACATTCAGTACTTC,CASSLDTVENIQYF
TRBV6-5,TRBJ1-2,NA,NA,TGTGCCAGCAGAACGGGATTAGGATTTTATGGCTACACCTTC,CASRTGLGFYGYTF
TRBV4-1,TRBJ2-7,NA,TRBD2,TGCGCCAGCAGCTACCTAGCGGGGGGGTGGAACGAGCAGTACTTC,CASSYLAGGWNEQYF
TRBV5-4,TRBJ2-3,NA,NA,TGTGCCAGCAGCTTGGAAGGGGCGGATACGCAGTATTTT,CASSLEGADTQYF
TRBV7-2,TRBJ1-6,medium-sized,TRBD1,TGTGCCAGCAGCTTAGTGGGGACAGGGGATTCACCCCTCCACTTT,CASSLVGTGDSPLHF
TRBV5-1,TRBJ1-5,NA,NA,TGCGCCAGCAGCCGGGGGGGGGACAAGAATCAGCCCCAGCATTTT,CASSRGGDKNQPQHF
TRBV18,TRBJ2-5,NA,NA,TGTGCCAGCTCACCGGAAGAGACCCAGTACTTC,CASSPEETQYF